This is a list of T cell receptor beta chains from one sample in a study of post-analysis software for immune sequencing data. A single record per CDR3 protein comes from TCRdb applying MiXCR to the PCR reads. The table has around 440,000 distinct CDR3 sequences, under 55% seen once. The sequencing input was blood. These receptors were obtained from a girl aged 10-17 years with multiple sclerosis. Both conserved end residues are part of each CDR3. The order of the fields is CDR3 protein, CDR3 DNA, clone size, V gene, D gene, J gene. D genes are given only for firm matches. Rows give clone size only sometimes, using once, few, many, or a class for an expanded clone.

CDR3: CASSDGGSNEQFF; DNA: TGTGCCAGCAGTGACGGGGGGTCCAATGAGCAGTTCTTC; size: .; V: TRBV6-6; D: TRBD2; J: TRBJ2-1
CDR3: CASSPSASGRDNEQFF; DNA: TGTGCCAGCAGTCCCTCAGCTAGCGGGAGGGACAATGAGCAGTTCTTC; size: few; V: TRBV28; D: TRBD2; J: TRBJ2-1
CDR3: CSERWGNEQFF; DNA: TGCAGTGAAAGATGGGGCAATGAGCAGTTCTTC; size: .; V: TRBV20-1; D: .; J: TRBJ2-1
CDR3: CSARDSGVDEKLFF; DNA: TGCAGTGCTAGAGATTCGGGGGTTGATGAAAAACTGTTTTTT; size: few; V: TRBV20-1; D: .; J: TRBJ1-4
CDR3: CASSLGLAGIEQYF; DNA: TGTGCCAGCAGCTTAGGACTAGCGGGAATTGAGCAGTACTTC; size: .; V: TRBV7-2; D: TRBD2; J: TRBJ2-7
CDR3: CSARVPSGRADEQFF; DNA: TGCAGTGCTAGAGTCCCCAGCGGGAGGGCCGATGAGCAGTTCTTC; size: few; V: TRBV20-1; D: TRBD2; J: TRBJ2-1
CDR3: CSASVRLVVASDTQYF; DNA: TGCAGTGCTAGCGTGCGTTTGGTGGTAGCCTCAGATACGCAGTATTTT; size: few; V: TRBV20-1; D: .; J: TRBJ2-3
CDR3: CASSPGDPEAYYGYTF; DNA: TGTGCCAGCAGCCCCGGGGATCCCGAGGCTTACTATGGCTACACCTTC; size: .; V: TRBV4-2; D: .; J: TRBJ1-2
CDR3: CASSLSSSGVAGYEQFF; DNA: TGTGCCAGCAGCTTATCTAGCTCAGGGGTAGCGGGCTATGAGCAGTTCTTC; size: .; V: TRBV7-3; D: .; J: TRBJ2-1
CDR3: CSARELAGGPHEQYF; DNA: TGCAGTGCTAGAGAGCTAGCGGGAGGGCCCCACGAGCAGTACTTC; size: many; V: TRBV20-1; D: TRBD2; J: TRBJ2-7
CDR3: CASSLDLAGPYEQYF; DNA: TGTGCCAGCAGCTTAGATCTAGCGGGCCCCTACGAGCAGTACTTC; size: .; V: TRBV7-2; D: TRBD2; J: TRBJ2-7
CDR3: CATRSGTLLSNEQFF; DNA: TGTGCCACCCGTTCCGGGACCCTACTTAGCAATGAGCAGTTCTTC; size: .; V: TRBV28; D: .; J: TRBJ2-1
CDR3: CASSLPSQGMDYGYTF; DNA: TGTGCCAGCAGCCTCCCTTCACAGGGGATGGACTATGGCTACACCTTC; size: few; V: TRBV12-3/TRBV12-4; D: TRBD1; J: TRBJ1-2
CDR3: CASSPQGSTDTQYF; DNA: TGTGCCAGCAGCCCTCAGGGGAGCACAGATACGCAGTATTTT; size: few; V: TRBV11-2; D: .; J: TRBJ2-3
CDR3: CASSKVAEYGYTF; DNA: TGTGCCAGCAGCAAAGTGGCAGAGTATGGCTACACCTTC; size: .; V: TRBV21-1; D: .; J: TRBJ1-2
CDR3: CASSPRIGGGNYGYTF; DNA: TGCGCCAGCAGCCCAAGAATAGGGGGTGGTAACTATGGCTACACCTTC; size: few; V: TRBV5-1; D: .; J: TRBJ1-2